This T cell receptor (beta chain) was documented in a study of blood T cell repertoires in COVID-19. Whole-study context: In each case, the material was cDNA or gDNA derived from T cells, B-cell-depleted T cells, or PBMCs.

Produced via immunoSEQ multiplex PCR; TCRdb's table is partial and in-frame only. This repertoire shows 160,000 or so clones, approximately 81% found once; its top ten account for about 5.3%. The germline V gene has CDR1 KGHSH and CDR2 LQKENI. The CDR3 covers 14 residues. The ends lost 3 bases at V and 5 bases at J; junction bases unmatched: 5. Residents of about two dozen US areas, aged about 18 to 95 years, made up the participants. Cohorts were determined from participant-reported clinical history. This chain joins TRBV18 and TRBJ1-1, with 8 positions matching TRBD1. This clonotype was obtained from a woman aged 40 to 49 with acute COVID-19. The material sequenced was PBMCs or T cells enriched from blood (not recorded which). This chain's CDR3 is CASSPTGAGTEAFF. The CDR3 bases are TGTGCCAGCTCACCGACAGGGGCGGGAACTGAAGCTTTCTTT.